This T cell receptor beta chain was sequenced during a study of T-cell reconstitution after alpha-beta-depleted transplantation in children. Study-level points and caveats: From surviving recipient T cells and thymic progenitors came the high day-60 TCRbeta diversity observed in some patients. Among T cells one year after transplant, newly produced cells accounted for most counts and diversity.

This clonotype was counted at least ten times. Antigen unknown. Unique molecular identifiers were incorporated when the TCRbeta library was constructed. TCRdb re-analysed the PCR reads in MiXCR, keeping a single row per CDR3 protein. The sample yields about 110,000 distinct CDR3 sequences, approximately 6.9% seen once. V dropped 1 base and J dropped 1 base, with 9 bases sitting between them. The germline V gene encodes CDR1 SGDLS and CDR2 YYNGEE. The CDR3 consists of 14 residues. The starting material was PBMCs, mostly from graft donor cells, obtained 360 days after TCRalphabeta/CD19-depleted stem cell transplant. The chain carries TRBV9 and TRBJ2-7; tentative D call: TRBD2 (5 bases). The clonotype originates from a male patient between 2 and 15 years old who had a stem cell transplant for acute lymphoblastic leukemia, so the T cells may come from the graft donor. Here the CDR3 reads CASSVREFSYEQYF. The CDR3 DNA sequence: TGTGCCAGCAGCGTACGGGAATTTTCCTACGAGCAGTACTTC.